The clone carrying this T cell receptor beta chain was recorded at least ten times. The antigen remains undetermined. Germline values: CDR1 MNHEY, CDR2 SMNVEV (reference sequence). The germline V and J ends were trimmed by 0 bases and 8 bases, with 11 bases remaining between them. The CDR3 contains 14 residues. This record comes from a study of early T cells in non-severe SARS-CoV-2 infection. Study information: Chains from this unsorted whole-blood bulk RNA could not be paired. Study findings and constraints: Database matching using VDJdb favored anti-spike CD8 responses, with private and CD4 specificities left missing.

Unique molecular identifier tags were affixed to discrete cDNA molecules. TCRdb analysed the 5' RACE reads with MiXCR anew, one entry per CDR3 protein. The table shows fewer than 65,000 distinct CDR3 sequences, with about 8% occurring only once. The sample here was whole blood, taken at baseline. The rearrangement joins TRBV27 to TRBJ2-1, with no clear D. The TCR was taken from an adult who was a healthcare worker with PCR-confirmed SARS-CoV-2 infection or an uninfected control (not recorded which). The CDR3 loop is CASSLSSSLYEQFF. The CDR3 DNA sequence: TGTGCCAGCAGTTTATCATCCAGTCTCTATGAGCAGTTCTTC.